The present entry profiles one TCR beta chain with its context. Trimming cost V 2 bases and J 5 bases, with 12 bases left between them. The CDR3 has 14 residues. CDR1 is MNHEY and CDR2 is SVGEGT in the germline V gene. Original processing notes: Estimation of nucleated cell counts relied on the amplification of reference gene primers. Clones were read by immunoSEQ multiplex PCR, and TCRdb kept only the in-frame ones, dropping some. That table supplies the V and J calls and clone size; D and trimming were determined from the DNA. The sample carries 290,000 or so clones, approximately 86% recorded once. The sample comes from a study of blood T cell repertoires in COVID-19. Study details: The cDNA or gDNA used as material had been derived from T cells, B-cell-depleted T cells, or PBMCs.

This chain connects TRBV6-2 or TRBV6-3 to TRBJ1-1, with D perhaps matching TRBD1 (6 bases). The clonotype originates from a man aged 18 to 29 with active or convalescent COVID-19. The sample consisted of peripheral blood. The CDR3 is CASSYRVRGTEAFF. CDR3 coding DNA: TGTGCCAGCAGTTACCGGGTAAGGGGGACTGAAGCTTTCTTT.